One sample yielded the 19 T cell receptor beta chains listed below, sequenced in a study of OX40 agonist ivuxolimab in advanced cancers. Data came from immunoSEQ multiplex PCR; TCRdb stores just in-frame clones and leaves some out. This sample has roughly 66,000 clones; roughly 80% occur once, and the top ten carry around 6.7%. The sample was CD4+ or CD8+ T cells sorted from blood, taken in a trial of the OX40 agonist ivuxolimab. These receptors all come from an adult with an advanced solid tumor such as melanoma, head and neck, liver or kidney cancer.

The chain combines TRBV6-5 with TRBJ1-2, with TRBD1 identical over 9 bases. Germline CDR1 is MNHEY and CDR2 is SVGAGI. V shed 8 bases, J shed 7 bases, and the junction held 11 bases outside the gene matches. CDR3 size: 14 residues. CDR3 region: CASRLPQGAGGYTF. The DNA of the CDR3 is TGTGCCAGCCGGCTCCCACAGGGGGCGGGTGGCTACACCTTC.

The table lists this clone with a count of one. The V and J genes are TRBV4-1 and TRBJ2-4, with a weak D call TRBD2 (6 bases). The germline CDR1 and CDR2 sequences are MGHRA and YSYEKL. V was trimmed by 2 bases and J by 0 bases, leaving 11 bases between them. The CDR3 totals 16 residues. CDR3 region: CASSQSPGLAKNIQYF. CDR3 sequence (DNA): TGCGCCAGCAGCCAAAGTCCGGGACTAGCCAAAAACATTCAGTACTTC.

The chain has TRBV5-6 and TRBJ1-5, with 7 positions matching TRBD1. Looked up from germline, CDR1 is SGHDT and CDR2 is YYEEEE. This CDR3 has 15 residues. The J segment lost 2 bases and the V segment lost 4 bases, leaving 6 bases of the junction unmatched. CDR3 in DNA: TGTGCCAGCAGCCGACAGGGAAATGGCAATCAGCCCCAGCATTTT. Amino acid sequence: CASSRQGNGNQPQHF.

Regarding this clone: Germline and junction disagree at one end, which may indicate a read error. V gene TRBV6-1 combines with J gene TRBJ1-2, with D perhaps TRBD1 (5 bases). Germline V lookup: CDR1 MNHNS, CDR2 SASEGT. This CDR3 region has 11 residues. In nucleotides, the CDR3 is TGTGCCAGCAGTGAATTGGGACGAGTACAGTTC. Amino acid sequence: CASSELGRVQF.

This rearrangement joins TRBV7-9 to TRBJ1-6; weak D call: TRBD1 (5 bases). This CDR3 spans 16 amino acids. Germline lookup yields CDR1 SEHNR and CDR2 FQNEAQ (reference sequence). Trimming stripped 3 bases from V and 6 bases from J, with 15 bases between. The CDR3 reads CASSLAGTQVNSPLHF. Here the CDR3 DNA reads TGTGCCAGCAGCTTGGCCGGGACCCAGGTTAATTCACCCCTCCACTTT.

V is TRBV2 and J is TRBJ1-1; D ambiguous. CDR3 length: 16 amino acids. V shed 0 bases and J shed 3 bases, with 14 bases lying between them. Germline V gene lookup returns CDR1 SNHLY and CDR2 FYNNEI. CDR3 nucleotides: TGTGCCAGCAGTGAAGCGCTGTCGGGTCGGGACACTGAAGCTTTCTTT. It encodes CASSEALSGRDTEAFF.

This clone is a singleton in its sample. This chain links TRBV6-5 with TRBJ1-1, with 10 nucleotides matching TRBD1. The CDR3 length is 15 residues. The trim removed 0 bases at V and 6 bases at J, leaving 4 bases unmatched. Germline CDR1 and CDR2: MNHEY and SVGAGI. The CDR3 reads CASSYSDRGYPEAFF. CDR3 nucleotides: TGTGCCAGCAGTTACTCGGACAGGGGGTACCCTGAAGCTTTCTTT.

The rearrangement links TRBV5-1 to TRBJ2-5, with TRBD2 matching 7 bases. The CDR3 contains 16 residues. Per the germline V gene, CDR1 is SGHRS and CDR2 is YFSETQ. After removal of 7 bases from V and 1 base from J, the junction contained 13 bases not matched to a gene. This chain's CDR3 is CASRPLTSRVQETQYF. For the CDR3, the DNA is TGCGCCAGCCGACCGCTGACTAGCAGGGTCCAAGAGACCCAGTACTTC.

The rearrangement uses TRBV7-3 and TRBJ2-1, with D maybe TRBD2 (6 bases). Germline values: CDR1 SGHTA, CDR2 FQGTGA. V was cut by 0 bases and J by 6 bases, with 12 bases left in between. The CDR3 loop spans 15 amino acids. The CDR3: CASSLTASAGNEQFF. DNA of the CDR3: TGTGCCAGCAGCTTAACGGCTAGCGCGGGCAATGAGCAGTTCTTC.

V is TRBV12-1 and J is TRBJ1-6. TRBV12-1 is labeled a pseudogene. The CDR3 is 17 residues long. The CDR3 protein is CASRRSGGASYNSPLHF. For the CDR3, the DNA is TGTGCCAGCAGGAGATCTGGGGGGGCTTCCTATAATTCACCCCTCCACTTT.

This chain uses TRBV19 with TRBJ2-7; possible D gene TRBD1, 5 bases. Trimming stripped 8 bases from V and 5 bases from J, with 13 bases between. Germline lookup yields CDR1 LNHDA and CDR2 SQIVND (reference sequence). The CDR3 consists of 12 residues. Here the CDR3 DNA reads TGTGCCAGTTCACAGGTCGCCCACGAGCAGTACTTC. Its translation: CASSQVAHEQYF.

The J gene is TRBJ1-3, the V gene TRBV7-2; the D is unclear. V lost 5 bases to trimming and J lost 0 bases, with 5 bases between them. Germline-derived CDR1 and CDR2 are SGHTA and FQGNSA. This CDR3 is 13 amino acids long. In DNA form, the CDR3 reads TGTGCCAGCAGCCCAAACTCTGGAAACACCATATATTTT. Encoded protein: CASSPNSGNTIYF.

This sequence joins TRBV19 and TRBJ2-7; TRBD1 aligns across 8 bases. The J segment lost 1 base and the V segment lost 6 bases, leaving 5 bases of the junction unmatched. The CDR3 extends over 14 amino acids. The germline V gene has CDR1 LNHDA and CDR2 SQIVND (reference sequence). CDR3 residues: CASSDDRGSYEQYF. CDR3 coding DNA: TGTGCCAGTAGCGACGACAGGGGATCCTACGAGCAGTACTTC.

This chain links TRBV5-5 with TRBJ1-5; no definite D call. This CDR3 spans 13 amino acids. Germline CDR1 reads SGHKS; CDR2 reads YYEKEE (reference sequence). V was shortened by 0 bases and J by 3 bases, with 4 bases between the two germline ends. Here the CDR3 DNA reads TGTGCCAGCAGCTTGGTTCCCAATCAGCCCCAGCATTTT. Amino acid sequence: CASSLVPNQPQHF.

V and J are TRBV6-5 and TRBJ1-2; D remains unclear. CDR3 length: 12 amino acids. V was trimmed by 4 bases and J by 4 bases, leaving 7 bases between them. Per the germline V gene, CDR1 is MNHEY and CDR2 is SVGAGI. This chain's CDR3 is CASSSHSYGYTF. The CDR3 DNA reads TGTGCCAGCAGTTCCCATAGCTATGGCTACACCTTC.

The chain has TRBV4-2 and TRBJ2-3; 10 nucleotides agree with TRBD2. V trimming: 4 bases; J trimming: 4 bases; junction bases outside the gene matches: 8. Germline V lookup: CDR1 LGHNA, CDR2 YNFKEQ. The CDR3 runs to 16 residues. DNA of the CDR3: TGTGCCAGCAGCCGAGGAGCGGGGGGGCGGGCAGATACGCAGTATTTT. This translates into CASSRGAGGRADTQYF.

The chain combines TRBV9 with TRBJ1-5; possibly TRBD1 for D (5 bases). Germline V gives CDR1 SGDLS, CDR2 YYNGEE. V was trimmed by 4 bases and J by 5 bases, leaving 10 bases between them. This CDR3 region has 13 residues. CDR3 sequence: CASSRGRDQPQHF. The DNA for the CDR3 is TGTGCCAGCAGCAGGGGAAGGGATCAGCCCCAGCATTTT.

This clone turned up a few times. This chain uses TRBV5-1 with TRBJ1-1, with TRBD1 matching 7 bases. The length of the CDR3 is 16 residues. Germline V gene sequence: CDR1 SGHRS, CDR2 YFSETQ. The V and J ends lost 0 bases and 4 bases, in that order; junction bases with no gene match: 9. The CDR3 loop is CASSLETGNSGTEAFF. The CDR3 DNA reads TGCGCCAGCAGCTTGGAGACAGGGAATTCAGGCACTGAAGCTTTCTTT.

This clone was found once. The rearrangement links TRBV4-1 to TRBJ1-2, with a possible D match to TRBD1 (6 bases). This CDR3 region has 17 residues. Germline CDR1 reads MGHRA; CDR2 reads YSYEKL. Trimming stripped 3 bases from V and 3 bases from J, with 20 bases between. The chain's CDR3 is CASSQPGQPLKYYGYTF. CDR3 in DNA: TGCGCCAGCAGCCAGCCGGGACAACCCTTAAAATACTATGGCTACACCTTC.